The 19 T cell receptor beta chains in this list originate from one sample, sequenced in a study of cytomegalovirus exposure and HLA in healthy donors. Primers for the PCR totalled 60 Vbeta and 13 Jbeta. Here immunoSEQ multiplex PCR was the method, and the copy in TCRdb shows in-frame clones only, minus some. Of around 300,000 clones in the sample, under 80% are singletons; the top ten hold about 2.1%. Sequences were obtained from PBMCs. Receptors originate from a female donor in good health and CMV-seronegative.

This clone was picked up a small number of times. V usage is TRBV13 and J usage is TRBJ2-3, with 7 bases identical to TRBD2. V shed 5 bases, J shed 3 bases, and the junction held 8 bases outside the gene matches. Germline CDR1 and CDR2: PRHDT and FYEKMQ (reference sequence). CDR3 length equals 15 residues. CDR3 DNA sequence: TGTGCCAGCAGCCCCGCGGGAGTGCGTACAGATACGCAGTATTTT. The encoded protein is CASSPAGVRTDTQYF.

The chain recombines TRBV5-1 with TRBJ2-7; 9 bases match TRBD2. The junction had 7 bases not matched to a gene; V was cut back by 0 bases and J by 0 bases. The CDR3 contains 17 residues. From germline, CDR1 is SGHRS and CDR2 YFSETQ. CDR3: CASSLAPSGNPSYEQYF. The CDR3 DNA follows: TGCGCCAGCAGCTTGGCCCCTAGCGGGAATCCCTCCTACGAGCAGTACTTC.

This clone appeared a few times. The CDR3 DNA sequence: TGCAGTGGGGGGGGAAATCAGCCCCAGCATTTT. Amino acid sequence: CSGGGNQPQHF. The J gene is TRBJ1-5, the V gene TRBV20-1; D possibly corresponds to TRBD1 (5 bases). With 7 bases removed from V and 4 bases from J, the gap between germline ends came to 8 bases. The CDR3 contains 11 residues. Per the germline V gene, CDR1 is DFQATT and CDR2 is SNEGSKA (reference sequence).

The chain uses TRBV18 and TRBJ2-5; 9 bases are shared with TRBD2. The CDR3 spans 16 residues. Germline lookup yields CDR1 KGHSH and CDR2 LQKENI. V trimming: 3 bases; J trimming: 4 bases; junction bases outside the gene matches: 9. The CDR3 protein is CASSPQGSGSRETQYF. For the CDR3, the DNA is TGTGCCAGCTCACCTCAGGGTAGCGGGAGTAGAGAGACCCAGTACTTC.

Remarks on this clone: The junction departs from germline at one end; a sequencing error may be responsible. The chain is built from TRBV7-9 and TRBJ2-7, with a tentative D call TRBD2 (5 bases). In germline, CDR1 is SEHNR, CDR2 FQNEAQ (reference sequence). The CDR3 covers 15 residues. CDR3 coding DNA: TGTGCCAGCACCTTAGCTGAGGGCCCCTTCTACGAGCAGTACTTC. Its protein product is CASTLAEGPFYEQYF.

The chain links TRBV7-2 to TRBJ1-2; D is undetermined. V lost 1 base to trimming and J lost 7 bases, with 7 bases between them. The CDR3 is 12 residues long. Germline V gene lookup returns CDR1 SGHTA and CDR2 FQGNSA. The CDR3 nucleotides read TGTGCCAGCAGCTTAGAAGCCGGTGGCTACACCTTC. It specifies CASSLEAGGYTF. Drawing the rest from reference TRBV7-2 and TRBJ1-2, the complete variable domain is GAGVSQSPSNKVTEKGKDVELRCDPISGHTALYWYRQSLGQGLEFLIYFQGNSAPDKSGLPSDRFSAERTGGSVSTLTIQRTQQEDSAVYLCASSLEAGGYTFGSGTRLTVV.

The CDR3 reads CASSETLQGPYEQYF. Written as DNA, the CDR3 is TGTGCCAGCAGCGAAACCCTACAGGGACCCTACGAGCAGTACTTC. V usage is TRBV11-3 and J usage is TRBJ2-7; the D gene is possibly TRBD1 (6 bases). V lost 5 bases and J lost 2, with 16 bases in between. The CDR3 is 15 residues long. Germline V lookup: CDR1 SGHNT, CDR2 YENEEA.

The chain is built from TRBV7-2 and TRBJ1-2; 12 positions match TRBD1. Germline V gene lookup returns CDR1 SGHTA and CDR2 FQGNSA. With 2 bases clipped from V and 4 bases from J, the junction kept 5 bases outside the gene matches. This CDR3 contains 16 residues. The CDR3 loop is CASSLRGQGASYGYTF. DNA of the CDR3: TGTGCCAGCAGCTTACGGGGACAGGGGGCAAGCTATGGCTACACCTTC.

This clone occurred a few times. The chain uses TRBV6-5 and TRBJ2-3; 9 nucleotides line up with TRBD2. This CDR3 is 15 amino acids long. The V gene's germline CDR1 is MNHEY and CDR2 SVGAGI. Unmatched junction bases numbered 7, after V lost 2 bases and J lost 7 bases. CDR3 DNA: TGTGCCAGCAGTTACGGCGCGGGGGGGAGCTATACGCAGTATTTT. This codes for CASSYGAGGSYTQYF.

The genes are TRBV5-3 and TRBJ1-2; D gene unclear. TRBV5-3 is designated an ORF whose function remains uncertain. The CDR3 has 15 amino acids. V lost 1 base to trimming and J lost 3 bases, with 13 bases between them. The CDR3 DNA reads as TGTGCCAGAAGCTTGTTCGGGAGATTCTACTATGGCTACACCTTC. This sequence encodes CARSLFGRFYYGYTF.

CDR3 in amino acids: CARSPRLAGYNEQFF. CDR3 coding DNA: TGTGCCAGAAGCCCTCGACTAGCGGGCTACAATGAGCAGTTCTTC. V usage is TRBV5-3 and J usage is TRBJ2-1; 10 nucleotides agree with TRBD2. TRBV5-3 is an open reading frame, and its role is uncertain. The CDR3 loop spans 15 amino acids. The trim removed 4 bases at V and 3 bases at J, leaving 4 bases unmatched.

This chain's CDR3 is CASSQVGWTVNSPLHF. The CDR3, as DNA: TGCGCCAGCAGCCAAGTAGGGTGGACAGTAAATTCACCCCTCCACTTT. This chain uses TRBV4-1 with TRBJ1-6; a weak D match, TRBD1 (6 bases). In germline, CDR1 is MGHRA, CDR2 YSYEKL. V lost 1 base and J lost 7, with 14 bases in between. CDR3 length equals 16 residues.

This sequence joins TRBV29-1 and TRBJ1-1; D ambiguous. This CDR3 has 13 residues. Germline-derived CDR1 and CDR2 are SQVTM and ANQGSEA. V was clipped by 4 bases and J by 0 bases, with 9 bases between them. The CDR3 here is CSVGEFMNTEAFF. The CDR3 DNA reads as TGCAGCGTTGGAGAGTTCATGAACACTGAAGCTTTCTTT.

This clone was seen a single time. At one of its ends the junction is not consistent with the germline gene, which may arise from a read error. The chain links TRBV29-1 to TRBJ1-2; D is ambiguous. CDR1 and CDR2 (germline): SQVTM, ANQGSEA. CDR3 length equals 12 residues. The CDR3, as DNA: TGCAGCGTTGAAGACAGTAACTATGGCTACTCCTTC. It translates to CSVEDSNYGYSF.

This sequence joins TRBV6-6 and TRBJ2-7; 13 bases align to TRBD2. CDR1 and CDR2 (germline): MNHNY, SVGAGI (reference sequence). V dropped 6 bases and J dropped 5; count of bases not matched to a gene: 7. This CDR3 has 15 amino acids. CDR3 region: CASRPTSGRLDEQYF. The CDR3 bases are TGTGCCAGCAGGCCGACTAGCGGGAGGCTGGACGAGCAGTACTTC.

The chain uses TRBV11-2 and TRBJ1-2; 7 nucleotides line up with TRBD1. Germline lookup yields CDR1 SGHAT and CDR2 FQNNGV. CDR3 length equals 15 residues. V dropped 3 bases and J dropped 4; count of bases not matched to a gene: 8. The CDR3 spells CASSFYRDSLYGYTF. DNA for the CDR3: TGTGCCAGCAGCTTTTATCGGGACAGTCTCTATGGCTACACCTTC.

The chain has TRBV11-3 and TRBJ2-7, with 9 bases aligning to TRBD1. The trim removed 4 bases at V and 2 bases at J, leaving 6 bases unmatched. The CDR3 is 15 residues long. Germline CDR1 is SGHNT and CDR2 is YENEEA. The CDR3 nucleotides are TGTGCCAGCAGCTCGCCGGGACAGGGCGCCTACGAGCAGTACTTC. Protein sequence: CASSSPGQGAYEQYF.

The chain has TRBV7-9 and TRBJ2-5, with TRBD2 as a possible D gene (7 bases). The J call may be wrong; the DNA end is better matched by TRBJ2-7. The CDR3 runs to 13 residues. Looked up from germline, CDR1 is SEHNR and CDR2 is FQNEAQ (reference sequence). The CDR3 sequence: CASSRGGGYEQYF. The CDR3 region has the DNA TGTGCCAGCAGCAGAGGGGGGGGATACGAGCAGTACTTC.

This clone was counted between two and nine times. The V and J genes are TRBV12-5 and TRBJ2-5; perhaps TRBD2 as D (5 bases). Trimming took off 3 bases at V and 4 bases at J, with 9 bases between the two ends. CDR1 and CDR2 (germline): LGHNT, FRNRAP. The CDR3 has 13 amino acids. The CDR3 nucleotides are TGTGCTAGTGGTTTAGGTAGCGTAGAGACCCAGTACTTC. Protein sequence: CASGLGSVETQYF.